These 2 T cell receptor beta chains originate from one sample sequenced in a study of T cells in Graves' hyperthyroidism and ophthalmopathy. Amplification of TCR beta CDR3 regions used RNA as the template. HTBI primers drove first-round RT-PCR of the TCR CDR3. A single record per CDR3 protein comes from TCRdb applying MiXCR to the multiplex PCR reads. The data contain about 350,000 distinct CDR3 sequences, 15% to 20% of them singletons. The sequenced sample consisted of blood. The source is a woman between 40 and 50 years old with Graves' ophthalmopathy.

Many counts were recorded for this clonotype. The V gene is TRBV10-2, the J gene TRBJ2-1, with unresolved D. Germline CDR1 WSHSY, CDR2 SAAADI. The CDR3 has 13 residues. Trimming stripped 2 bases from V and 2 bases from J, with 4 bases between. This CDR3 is CASSETTYNEQFF. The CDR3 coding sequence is TGCGCCAGCAGTGAGACTACCTACAATGAGCAGTTCTTC.

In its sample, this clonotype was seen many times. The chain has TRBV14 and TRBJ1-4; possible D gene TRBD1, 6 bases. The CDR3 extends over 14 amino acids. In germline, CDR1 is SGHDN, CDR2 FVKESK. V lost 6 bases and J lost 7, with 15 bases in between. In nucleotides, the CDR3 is TGTGCCAGCAGACTTACAGGGCTGAGTGAAAAACTGTTTTTT. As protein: CASRLTGLSEKLFF.